This TCR beta chain was captured in a study of tumor and adjacent non-tumor tissue in lung cancer. Across the study: The patients, 10 or so men and about 5 women, were about 31 to 76 with stage I to III disease.

Concerning this clonotype: Its matching antigen is unknown.

A modified ARM-PCR protocol with three rounds of nested PCR amplified TCRbeta. TCRdb re-derived calls from the multiplex PCR reads in MiXCR, one entry per CDR3 protein. The table lists 65,000 to 75,000 distinct CDR3 sequences, 75% to 85% of them singletons. This sample's RNA came from whole unsorted tissue. More than 3 cm separated this lung sample from the edge of the tumor. Study findings and constraints: Significantly higher TCR diversity was found in tumor than normal lung.

This receptor was identified in a man between 60 and 75 years old with non-small cell lung cancer. The specimen sequenced was distant non-tumor lung tissue.

In DNA form, the CDR3 reads TGTGCCAGCGGCCTCCCCCGGGACCGCGGGCAGTACTTC. This codes for CASGLPRDRGQYF. The chain employs TRBV7-9 and TRBJ2-7, with D perhaps assigned TRBD1 or TRBD2 (5 bases each). The CDR3 has 13 residues. Germline V gives CDR1 SEHNR, CDR2 FQNEAQ (reference sequence). Trimming stripped 8 bases from V and 9 bases from J, with 20 bases between.